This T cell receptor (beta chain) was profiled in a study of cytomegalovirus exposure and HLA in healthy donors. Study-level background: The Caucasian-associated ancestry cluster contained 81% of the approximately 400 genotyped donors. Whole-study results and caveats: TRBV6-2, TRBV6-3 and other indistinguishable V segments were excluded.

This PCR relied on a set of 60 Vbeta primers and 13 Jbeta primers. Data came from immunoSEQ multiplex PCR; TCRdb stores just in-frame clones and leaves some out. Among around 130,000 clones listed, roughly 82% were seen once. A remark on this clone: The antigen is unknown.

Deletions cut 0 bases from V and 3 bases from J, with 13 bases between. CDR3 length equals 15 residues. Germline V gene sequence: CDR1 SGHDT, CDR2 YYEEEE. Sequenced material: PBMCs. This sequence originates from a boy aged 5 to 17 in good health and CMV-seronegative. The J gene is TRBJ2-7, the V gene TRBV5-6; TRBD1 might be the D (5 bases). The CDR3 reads CASSLGRVAGYEQYF. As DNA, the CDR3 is TGTGCCAGCAGCTTGGGCAGGGTGGCTGGCTACGAGCAGTACTTC.